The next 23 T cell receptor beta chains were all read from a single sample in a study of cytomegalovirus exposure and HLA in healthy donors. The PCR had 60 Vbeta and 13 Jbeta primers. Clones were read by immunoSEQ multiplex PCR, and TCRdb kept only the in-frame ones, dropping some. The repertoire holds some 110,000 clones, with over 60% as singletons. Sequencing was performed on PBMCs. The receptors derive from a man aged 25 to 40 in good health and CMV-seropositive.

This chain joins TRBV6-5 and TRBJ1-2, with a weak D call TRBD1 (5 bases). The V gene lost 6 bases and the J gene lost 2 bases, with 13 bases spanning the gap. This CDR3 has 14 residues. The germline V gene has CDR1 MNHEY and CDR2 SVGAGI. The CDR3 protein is CASRPGGENYGYTF. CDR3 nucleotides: TGTGCCAGCAGACCCGGGGGTGAGAACTATGGCTACACCTTC.

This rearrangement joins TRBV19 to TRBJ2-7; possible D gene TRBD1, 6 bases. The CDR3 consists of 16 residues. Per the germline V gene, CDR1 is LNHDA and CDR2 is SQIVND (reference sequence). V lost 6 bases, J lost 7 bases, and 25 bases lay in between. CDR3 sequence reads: CASSPVVGASGIEQYF. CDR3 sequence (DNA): TGTGCCAGTAGCCCGGTTGTGGGGGCCTCCGGCATAGAGCAGTACTTC.

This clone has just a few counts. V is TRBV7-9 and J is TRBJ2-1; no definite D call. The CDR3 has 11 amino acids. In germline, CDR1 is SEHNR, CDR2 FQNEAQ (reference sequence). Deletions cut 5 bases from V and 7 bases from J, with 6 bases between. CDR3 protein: CASSTGNEQFF. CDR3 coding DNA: TGTGCCAGCAGCACCGGTAATGAGCAGTTCTTC.

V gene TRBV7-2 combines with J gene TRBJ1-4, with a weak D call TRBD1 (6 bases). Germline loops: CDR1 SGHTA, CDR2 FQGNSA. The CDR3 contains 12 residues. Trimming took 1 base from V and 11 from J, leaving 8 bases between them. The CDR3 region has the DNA TGTGCCAGCAGCTTAGAGGGGGTGAAACTGTTTTTT. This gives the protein CASSLEGVKLFF.

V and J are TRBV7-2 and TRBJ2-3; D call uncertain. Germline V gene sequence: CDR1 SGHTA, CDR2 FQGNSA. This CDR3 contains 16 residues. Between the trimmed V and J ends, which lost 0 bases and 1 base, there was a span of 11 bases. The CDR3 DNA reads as TGTGCCAGCAGCTTAGCTTGGGCTGCAGGCACAGATACGCAGTATTTT. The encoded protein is CASSLAWAAGTDTQYF. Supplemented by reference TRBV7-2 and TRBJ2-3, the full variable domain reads GAGVSQSPSNKVTEKGKDVELRCDPISGHTALYWYRQSLGQGLEFLIYFQGNSAPDKSGLPSDRFSAERTGGSVSTLTIQRTQQEDSAVYLCASSLAWAAGTDTQYFGPGTRLTVL.

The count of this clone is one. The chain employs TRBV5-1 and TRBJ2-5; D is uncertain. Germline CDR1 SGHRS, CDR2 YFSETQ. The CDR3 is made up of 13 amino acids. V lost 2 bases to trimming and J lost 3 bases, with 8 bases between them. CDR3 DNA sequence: TGCGCCAGCAGCTTTAACCGGGAAGAGACCCAGTACTTC. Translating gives CASSFNREETQYF.

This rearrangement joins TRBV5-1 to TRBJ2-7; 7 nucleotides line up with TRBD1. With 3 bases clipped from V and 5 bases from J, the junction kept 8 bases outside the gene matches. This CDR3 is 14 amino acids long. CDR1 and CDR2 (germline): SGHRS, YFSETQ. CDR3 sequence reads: CASSSGWQGDEQYF. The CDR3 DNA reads TGCGCCAGCAGCTCGGGGTGGCAGGGGGACGAGCAGTACTTC.

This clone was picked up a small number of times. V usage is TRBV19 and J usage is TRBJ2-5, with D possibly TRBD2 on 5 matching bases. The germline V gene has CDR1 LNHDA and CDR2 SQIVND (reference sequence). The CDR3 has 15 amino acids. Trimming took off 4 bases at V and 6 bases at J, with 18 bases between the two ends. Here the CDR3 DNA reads TGTGCCAGTAGTACGTACGGGGAGATGGGGAAGACCCAGTACTTC. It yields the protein CASSTYGEMGKTQYF.

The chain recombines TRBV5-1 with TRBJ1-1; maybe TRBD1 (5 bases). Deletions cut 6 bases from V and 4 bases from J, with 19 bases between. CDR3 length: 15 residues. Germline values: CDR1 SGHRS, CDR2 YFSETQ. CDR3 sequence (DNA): TGCGCCAGCACCCGGGGGGAGGGCGACATCACTGAAGCTTTCTTT. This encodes CASTRGEGDITEAFF.

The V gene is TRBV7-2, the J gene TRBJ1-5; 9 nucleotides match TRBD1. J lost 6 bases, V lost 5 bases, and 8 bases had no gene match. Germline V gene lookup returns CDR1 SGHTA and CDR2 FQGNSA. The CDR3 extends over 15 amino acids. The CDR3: CASSTDRGIGQPQHF. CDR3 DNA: TGTGCCAGCAGCACGGACAGGGGAATAGGTCAGCCCCAGCATTTT. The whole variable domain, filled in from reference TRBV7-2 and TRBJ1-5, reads GAGVSQSPSNKVTEKGKDVELRCDPISGHTALYWYRQSLGQGLEFLIYFQGNSAPDKSGLPSDRFSAERTGGSVSTLTIQRTQQEDSAVYLCASSTDRGIGQPQHFGDGTRLSIL.

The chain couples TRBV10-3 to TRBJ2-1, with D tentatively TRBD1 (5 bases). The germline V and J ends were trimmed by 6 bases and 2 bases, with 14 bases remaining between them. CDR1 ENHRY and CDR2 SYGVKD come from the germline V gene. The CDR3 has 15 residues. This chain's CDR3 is CAISPRARTYNEQFF. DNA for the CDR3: TGTGCCATCAGCCCCAGGGCGCGAACCTACAATGAGCAGTTCTTC.

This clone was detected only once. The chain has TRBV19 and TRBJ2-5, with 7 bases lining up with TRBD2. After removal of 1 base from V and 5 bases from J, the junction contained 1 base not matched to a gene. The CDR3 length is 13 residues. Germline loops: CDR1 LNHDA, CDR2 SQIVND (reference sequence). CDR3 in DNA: TGTGCCAGTAGTATAGCCGGGGGGGAGACCCAGTACTTC. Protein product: CASSIAGGETQYF.

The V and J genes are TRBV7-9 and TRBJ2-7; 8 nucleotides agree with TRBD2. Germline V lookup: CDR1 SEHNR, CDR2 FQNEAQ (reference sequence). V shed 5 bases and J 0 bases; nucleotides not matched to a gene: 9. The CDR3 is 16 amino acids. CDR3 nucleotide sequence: TGTGCCAGCAGCCCTAGGACTAGCTCTAGCTCCTACGAGCAGTACTTC. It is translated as CASSPRTSSSSYEQYF.

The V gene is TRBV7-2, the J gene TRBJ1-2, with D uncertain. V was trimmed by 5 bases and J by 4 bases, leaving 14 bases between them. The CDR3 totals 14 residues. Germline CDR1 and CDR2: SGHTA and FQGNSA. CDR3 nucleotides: TGTGCCAGCAGCCCGCGCTCTGCGGCCTATGGCTACACCTTC. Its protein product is CASSPRSAAYGYTF. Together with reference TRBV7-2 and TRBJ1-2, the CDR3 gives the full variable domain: GAGVSQSPSNKVTEKGKDVELRCDPISGHTALYWYRQSLGQGLEFLIYFQGNSAPDKSGLPSDRFSAERTGGSVSTLTIQRTQQEDSAVYLCASSPRSAAYGYTFGSGTRLTVV.

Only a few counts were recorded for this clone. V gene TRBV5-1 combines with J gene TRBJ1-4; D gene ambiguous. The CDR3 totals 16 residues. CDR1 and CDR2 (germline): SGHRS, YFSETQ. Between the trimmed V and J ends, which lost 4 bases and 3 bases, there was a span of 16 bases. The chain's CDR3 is CASSRSGNGANEKLFF. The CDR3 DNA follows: TGCGCCAGCAGCCGCTCAGGCAACGGGGCTAATGAAAAACTGTTTTTT.

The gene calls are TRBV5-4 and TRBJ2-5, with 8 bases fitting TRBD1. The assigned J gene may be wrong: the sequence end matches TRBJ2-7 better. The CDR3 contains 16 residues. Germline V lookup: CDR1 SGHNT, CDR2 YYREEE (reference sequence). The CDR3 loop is CASSAETGGTPYEQYF. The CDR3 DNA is TGTGCCAGCAGCGCCGAAACAGGGGGGACTCCCTACGAGCAGTACTTC.

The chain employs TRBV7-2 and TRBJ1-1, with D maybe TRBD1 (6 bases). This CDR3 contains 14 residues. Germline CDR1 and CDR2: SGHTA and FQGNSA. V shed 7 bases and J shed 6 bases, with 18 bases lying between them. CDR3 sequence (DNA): TGTGCCAGCACCGTCCGGGGGGGGCACCCTGAAGCTTTCTTT. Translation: CASTVRGGHPEAFF.

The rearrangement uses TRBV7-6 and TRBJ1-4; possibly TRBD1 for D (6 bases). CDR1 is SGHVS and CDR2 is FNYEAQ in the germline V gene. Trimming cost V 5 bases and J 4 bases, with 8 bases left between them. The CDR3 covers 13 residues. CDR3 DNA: TGTGCCAGCAGCAGGGACAATAATGAAAAACTGTTTTTT. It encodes CASSRDNNEKLFF.

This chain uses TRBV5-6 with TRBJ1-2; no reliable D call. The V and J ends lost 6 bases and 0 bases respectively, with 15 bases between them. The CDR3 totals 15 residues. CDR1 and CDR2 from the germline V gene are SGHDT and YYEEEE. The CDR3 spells CASTGEARTNYGYTF. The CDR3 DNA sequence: TGTGCCAGCACCGGCGAAGCGCGGACTAACTATGGCTACACCTTC.

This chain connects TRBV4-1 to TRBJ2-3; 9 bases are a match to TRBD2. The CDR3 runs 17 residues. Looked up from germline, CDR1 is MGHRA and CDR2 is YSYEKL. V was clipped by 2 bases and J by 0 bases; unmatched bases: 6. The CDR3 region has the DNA TGCGCCAGCAGCCAACAGCGGGGGGCCCAGAGCACAGATACGCAGTATTTT. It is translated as CASSQQRGAQSTDTQYF.

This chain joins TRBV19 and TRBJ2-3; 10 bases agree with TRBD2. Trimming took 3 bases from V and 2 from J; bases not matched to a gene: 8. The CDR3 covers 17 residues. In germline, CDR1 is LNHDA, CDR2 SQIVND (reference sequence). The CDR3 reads CASSISSGGSFTDTQYF. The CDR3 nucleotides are TGTGCCAGTAGTATTTCTAGCGGGGGCTCTTTCACAGATACGCAGTATTTT.

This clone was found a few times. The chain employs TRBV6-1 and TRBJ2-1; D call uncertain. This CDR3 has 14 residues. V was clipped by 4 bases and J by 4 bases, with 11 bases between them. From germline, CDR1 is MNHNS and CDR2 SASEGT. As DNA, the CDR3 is TGTGCCAGCAGTGTACAGATACAATACAATGAGCAGTTCTTC. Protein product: CASSVQIQYNEQFF.

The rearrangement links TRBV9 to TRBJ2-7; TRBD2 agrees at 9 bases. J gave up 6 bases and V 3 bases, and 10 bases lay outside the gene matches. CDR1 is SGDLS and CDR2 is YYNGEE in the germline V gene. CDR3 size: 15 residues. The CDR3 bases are TGTGCCAGCAGCGCGACTAGCGGACTCCGAGGCGAGCAGTACTTC. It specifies CASSATSGLRGEQYF.